The 5 T cell receptor beta chains in this list originate from one sample, sequenced in a study of blood T cell repertoires in COVID-19. The method was immunoSEQ multiplex PCR; TCRdb's version includes in-frame clones alone and lacks a portion of them. The sample holds roughly 130,000 clones, approximately 80% seen once. The specimen sequenced was PBMCs or T cells enriched from blood (not recorded which). The source of these receptors is a man aged 45-65 years who had recovered from COVID-19.

This clone appeared a single time. J is TRBJ2-5 and V is TRBV19; TRBD2 might be the D (5 bases). The germline V gene has CDR1 LNHDA and CDR2 SQIVND (reference sequence). Trimming removed 1 base at V and 1 base at J, with 7 bases between. The CDR3 length is 14 residues. CDR3 residues: CASSIVAGQETQYF. In DNA form, the CDR3 reads TGTGCCAGTAGTATAGTTGCGGGCCAAGAGACCCAGTACTTC.

The chain links TRBV5-8 to TRBJ1-4; TRBD1 might be the D (5 bases). The length of the CDR3 is 16 residues. Per the germline V gene, CDR1 is SGHTS and CDR2 is YDEGEE. Trimming left V 0 bases short and J 8 bases short, with 17 bases between. CDR3 bases: TGTGCCAGCAGCTTGGCCGTGCATAGGGGCGACGAAAAACTGTTTTTT. Translation: CASSLAVHRGDEKLFF. The full variable domain, in which reference TRBV5-8 and TRBJ1-4 provide the parts outside the CDR3, is EAGVTQSPTHLIKTRGQQATLRCSPISGHTSVYWYQQALGLGLQFLLWYDEGEERNRGNFPPRFSGRQFPNYSSELNVNALELEDSALYLCASSLAVHRGDEKLFFGSGTQLSVL.

V usage is TRBV2 and J usage is TRBJ1-5; D possibly corresponds to TRBD1 (5 bases). The CDR3 extends over 14 amino acids. V was clipped by 7 bases and J by 7 bases, with 17 bases between them. Germline V CDR1 and CDR2: SNHLY, FYNNEI. The CDR3 here is CASKGWSGLQPQHF. The CDR3 nucleotides read TGTGCCAGCAAGGGGTGGTCAGGGCTACAGCCCCAGCATTTT.

The chain is built from TRBV18 and TRBJ2-3; perhaps TRBD1 as D (5 bases). Germline loops: CDR1 KGHSH, CDR2 LQKENI. V dropped 0 bases and J dropped 0 bases, with 13 bases sitting between them. The CDR3 runs 17 residues. The DNA for the CDR3 is TGTGCCAGCTCACCACCGGGAACAGGCGCTAGCACAGATACGCAGTATTTT. The encoded protein is CASSPPGTGASTDTQYF.

The chain carries TRBV5-5 and TRBJ1-5; 8 bases fit TRBD1. Germline CDR1 reads SGHKS; CDR2 reads YYEKEE (reference sequence). The CDR3 consists of 15 residues. J gave up 2 bases and V 3 bases, and 4 bases lay outside the gene matches. The CDR3 is CASSWQGAGNQPQHF. Here the CDR3 DNA reads TGTGCCAGCAGCTGGCAGGGGGCTGGCAATCAGCCCCAGCATTTT.